This TCR beta chain was sequenced in a study of blood T cell repertoires in COVID-19. Study-level information: Samples came from the United States, Italy and Spain, spanning acute and convalescent COVID-19. PBMCs, B-cell-depleted T cells, or T cells were the source of the cDNA or gDNA that made up the material.

CDR1 LNHDA and CDR2 SQIVND come from the germline V gene (reference sequence). After removal of 3 bases from V and 4 bases from J, the junction contained 4 bases not matched to a gene. The CDR3 contains 14 residues. The table came from immunoSEQ multiplex PCR; TCRdb's copy has only in-frame clones and leaves some out. The sample holds about 190,000 clones, roughly 81% seen once. Sequencing was carried out using peripheral blood. The source is a woman aged 80 or over with COVID-19, enrolled during active disease. The J gene is TRBJ2-3, the V gene TRBV19, with 7 bases identical to TRBD2. The CDR3 loop is CASSINRGADTQYF. The CDR3 DNA reads TGTGCCAGTAGTATTAATCGGGGGGCAGATACGCAGTATTTT.